The 6 T cell receptor beta chains given below trace back to one sample, sequenced in a study of spatial heterogeneity in lung cancer. Time point given: sample taken at primary tumor resection. TCRdb redid the calling of the 5' RACE reads with MiXCR, one entry per CDR3 protein. Of about 100,000 distinct CDR3 sequences in the sample, approximately 4.4% are singletons; the top ten hold 21%. General study results and limits: Tumoral mutation counts were tracked by counts of expanded intratumoral alpha and beta TCRs.

These TCRs are of unknown antigen specificity. The sample was lung tumor tissue, taken at surgery. These receptors originate from a male donor with early-stage non-small cell lung cancer.

This clonotype was seen many times. This chain joins TRBV6-5 and TRBJ2-4, with TRBD2 identical over 7 bases. The CDR3 totals 18 residues. Germline loops: CDR1 MNHEY, CDR2 SVGAGI. V shed 0 bases, J shed 1 base, and the junction held 9 bases outside the gene matches. The CDR3 loop reads CASSYSAPGLKAKNIQYF. The CDR3 DNA follows: TGTGCCAGCAGTTACTCAGCACCGGGACTAAAGGCCAAAAACATTCAGTACTTC.

At least ten counts were recorded for this clonotype. This chain connects TRBV20-1 to TRBJ1-5; 9 bases agree with TRBD1. The trim removed 2 bases at V and 1 base at J, leaving 15 bases unmatched. The CDR3 length is 19 residues. CDR1 and CDR2 from the germline V gene are DFQATT and SNEGSKA (reference sequence). CDR3 region: CSARLPGGQGIFSNQPQHF. In DNA form, the CDR3 reads TGCAGTGCTAGACTCCCTGGGGGACAGGGTATTTTCAGCAATCAGCCCCAGCATTTT.

This clonotype was seen at least ten times. CDR3 nucleotides: TGTGCCAGCAGCTCTAGCGGGGAGAAACGCAATGAGCAGTTCTTC. This sequence encodes CASSSSGEKRNEQFF. The chain couples TRBV11-2 to TRBJ2-1; 9 positions match TRBD2. This CDR3 region has 15 residues. The junction had 7 bases not matched to a gene; V was cut back by 4 bases and J by 6 bases. Germline V lookup: CDR1 SGHAT, CDR2 FQNNGV.

The V gene is TRBV12-3 or TRBV12-4, the J gene TRBJ2-7; 8 bases line up with TRBD2. CDR3 length: 14 residues. V trimming: 6 bases; J trimming: 2 bases; junction bases outside the gene matches: 6. This CDR3 is CASSRPGLAYEQYF. CDR3 sequence (DNA): TGTGCCAGCAGCCGCCCGGGACTAGCCTACGAGCAGTACTTC.

A few counts support this clonotype. The gene calls are TRBV4-1 and TRBJ2-5, with D tentatively TRBD1 (6 bases). The germline V gene encodes CDR1 MGHRA and CDR2 YSYEKL. The V gene lost 5 bases and the J gene lost 5 bases, with 15 bases spanning the gap. The CDR3 consists of 14 residues. CDR3 DNA sequence: TGCGCCAGCAGCGAAAGATGGGGGCTTGAGACCCAGTACTTC. Its translation: CASSERWGLETQYF.

This clonotype has just a few counts. The V call is TRBV10-2, the J call TRBJ1-2; tentatively, D is TRBD1 (6 bases). Trimming stripped 3 bases from V and 2 bases from J, with 16 bases between. Germline V lookup: CDR1 WSHSY, CDR2 SAAADI. The CDR3 is made up of 16 amino acids. The CDR3 loop reads CASSDPTGLLNYGYTF. The CDR3 DNA is TGCGCCAGCAGTGATCCCACAGGGCTTCTCAACTATGGCTACACCTTC.